This T cell receptor (beta chain) was captured in a study of T cell responses to AZD1222 COVID-19 vaccine (dated by TCRdb to the early 2020s). Context from the whole study: Because spike-specific TCR depth and breadth did not differ between the two schedules, AZD1222 recipients who got a second dose at roughly 4 weeks were pooled with those who got a second dose at roughly 12 weeks. TCR sequencing covered over 230 trial participants: around 210 given two doses of AZD1222 and 26 given two doses of MenACWY control vaccine. Trial participants were enrolled into age subgroups of 18-55, 56-69 and 70-plus years, which contained approximately 150, 28 and 58 TCR-sequenced participants, respectively.

About this clone: Its target antigen remains unknown. No base quality information exists; no much larger clone differs at one position.

Results and caveats for the whole study, not just this receptor: Conclusions about previously exposed vaccinees are limited, since just five or six AZD1222 recipients were seropositive for SARS-CoV-2 at baseline. Because no day 14 peak-response samples were available, repertoires were characterized only after the peak T cell response. Spike-specific TCR breadth and depth rose significantly after two AZD1222 doses compared with day 0 and with MenACWY recipients. In the small 56-69-year group, the increase in depth fell short of significance, most likely because of low power. Most participants were white British and females outnumbered males, and the authors suggested that clonal diversity may have been underestimated. The vaccine-associated CD4 TCRs covered the entire spike protein, and the dominant responses fell in regions 160-218 and 743-854. Nearly half of unique spike-specific TCRs reportedly recognized epitopes outside regions mutated in the B.1.351 and B.1.1.7 variants.

In light of the paper, this sample's time point label describes: baseline before first vaccination. Vaccinee samples came from UK trials COV001 and COV002, including a single-blind randomized controlled phase 2/3 trial of AZD1222 (ChAdOx1 nCoV-19) in healthy adults. Trial participant PBMC samples were collected at day 0 and day 28 after the second dose for TCRbeta chain sequencing. From the cysteine up to the phenylalanine, the CDR3 has a length of 14 residues. Only the CDR3 DNA stays, 42 bases, in frame from base 1. V ends up 6 bases short and J 3 bases short, with an unmatched junction base count of 5. The germline V gene sets CDR1 to MNHEY and CDR2 to SVGAGI. The CDR3 regions of human TCRbeta chains were subjected to immunosequencing. As for the original processing: TCRs in the repertoires were compared against a reference library of SARS-CoV-2-specific TCRs that had been generated with the MIRA antigen-specificity platform. Breadth meant the fraction of unique TCRs that were SARS-CoV-2-associated, whereas depth meant the fraction of total T cells that were SARS-CoV-2-associated. Using the MIRA data, every spike-specific TCR was mapped to the spike region that the TCR reacted to and assigned to either a CD4 or a CD8 class. Log10-transformed breadth and depth values were compared by one-way ANOVA with Sidak's multiple comparisons tests. Held by TCRdb, this immuneACCESS table contains in-frame sequences only and omits some clones. Under half of the omission traces to an unresolved V gene where checked; the cause of the rest is unknown. That table is the source of V, J and clone size, and D and trimming were worked out from the DNA. For this sample there are more than 100,000 clones; 88% appear just once. Together, the top ten hold roughly 8% of the sample.

The V and J segments used are TRBV6-5 and TRBJ1-5, and 7 junction bases match TRBD1. The sequence derives from an adult in good health. The input for sequencing was peripheral blood, taken on day 0 of AZD1222 vaccination. CDR3 reads: CASRGTGDNQPQHF. The DNA sequence follows: TGTGCCAGCAGGGGTACAGGGGACAATCAGCCCCAGCATTTT.